The next 10 T cell receptor beta chains were all read from a single sample in a study of blood T cell repertoires in COVID-19. Assay used: immunoSEQ multiplex PCR; TCRdb lists only in-frame clones, some missing. Here the sample spans about 81,000 clones, around three quarters being singletons. The sequencing input was peripheral blood. These receptors all stem from a woman aged 45-60 years with acute or convalescent COVID-19.

This clone was seen more than once but under ten times. V gene TRBV7-2 combines with J gene TRBJ1-5; 7 bases line up with TRBD1. There are 15 residues in the CDR3. In germline, CDR1 is SGHTA, CDR2 FQGNSA. V lost 6 bases, J lost 2 bases, and 7 bases stayed unmatched. Here the CDR3 DNA reads TGTGCCAGCAGTTTTTACAGGGGTGGCAATCAGCCCCAGCATTTT. Its protein product is CASSFYRGGNQPQHF.

The chain employs TRBV6-4 and TRBJ2-6, with 9 positions matching TRBD1. CDR1 and CDR2 from the germline V gene are MRHNA and SNTAGT. Trimming at V came to 6 bases and at J to 2 bases, leaving 2 bases not matched to a gene. This CDR3 has 15 amino acids. CDR3 sequence (DNA): TGTGCCAGCAGCCGGACAGGGGCTGGGGCCAACGTCCTGACTTTC. Amino acids: CASSRTGAGANVLTF.

The chain couples TRBV28 to TRBJ1-2; 7 positions match TRBD1. This CDR3 contains 16 residues. Germline V gene sequence: CDR1 MDHEN, CDR2 SYDVKM. The J segment lost 8 bases and the V segment lost 5 bases, leaving 17 bases of the junction unmatched. CDR3 bases: TGTGCCAGCAGTCAAATGGACAGGATACAGGGGTTCGGCTACACCTTC. Protein product: CASSQMDRIQGFGYTF.

The sample holds one count of this clone. V usage is TRBV30 and J usage is TRBJ1-1; D is perhaps TRBD1 (6 bases). CDR1 is GTSNPN and CDR2 is SVGIG in the germline V gene (reference sequence). The CDR3 is made up of 13 amino acids. The V gene lost 4 bases and the J gene lost 8 bases, with 17 bases spanning the gap. The CDR3 reads CAWKREGVAEAFF. The CDR3, as DNA: TGTGCCTGGAAGAGGGAGGGGGTTGCAGAAGCTTTCTTT.

This chain links TRBV6-5 with TRBJ2-7, with a possible D match to TRBD1 (6 bases). V gave up 0 bases and J gave up 0 bases, with 9 bases separating them. The CDR3 is made up of 15 amino acids. Germline CDR1 is MNHEY and CDR2 is SVGAGI. CDR3 sequence (DNA): TGTGCCAGCAGTTACTCCGGGACATCCTCCTACGAGCAGTACTTC. Its protein is CASSYSGTSSYEQYF.

The gene calls are TRBV2 and TRBJ1-5, with a tentative D call TRBD1 (6 bases). V was cut by 8 bases and J by 6 bases, with 17 bases left in between. This CDR3 contains 14 residues. Germline CDR1 is SNHLY and CDR2 is FYNNEI. The CDR3 DNA sequence: TGTGCCAGCCGATGGGGGCAGGGAAGTCAGCCCCAGCATTTT. Encoded protein: CASRWGQGSQPQHF.

This clone has only a few counts. The chain couples TRBV28 to TRBJ1-1; D is possibly TRBD1 (5 bases). With 6 bases removed from V and 2 bases from J, the gap between germline ends came to 19 bases. Per germline, CDR1 MDHEN and CDR2 SYDVKM. This CDR3 spans 16 amino acids. CDR3 DNA: TGTGCCAGCAGCTCCGTTGGGGGGAGCTTTAACACTGAAGCTTTCTTT. Its protein is CASSSVGGSFNTEAFF.

The chain's CDR3 is CASSPSGQGTNTEAFF. Here the CDR3 DNA reads TGCGCCAGCAGCCCTTCGGGACAGGGTACGAACACTGAAGCTTTCTTT. V is TRBV5-1 and J is TRBJ1-1; 9 bases map to TRBD1. The CDR3 has 16 residues. Germline CDR1 and CDR2: SGHRS and YFSETQ. After removal of 4 bases from V and 1 base from J, the junction contained 8 bases not matched to a gene.

This chain joins TRBV2 and TRBJ1-1; D call uncertain. V gave up 4 bases and J gave up 4 bases, with 7 bases separating them. CDR1 and CDR2 (germline): SNHLY, FYNNEI. The CDR3 is made up of 12 amino acids. CDR3: CASSGSATEAFF. The CDR3 DNA reads TGTGCCAGCAGTGGCAGCGCCACTGAAGCTTTCTTT.

The V and J genes are TRBV4-1 and TRBJ2-3; tentative D call: TRBD1 (5 bases). Germline V CDR1 and CDR2: MGHRA, YSYEKL. V shed 0 bases and J shed 2 bases, with 12 bases lying between them. This CDR3 has 16 amino acids. Written as DNA, the CDR3 is TGCGCCAGCAGCCAAGATTGGCAGGGATACACAGATACGCAGTATTTT. Residues: CASSQDWQGYTDTQYF.